The rows below give T cell receptor beta chains drawn from one sample of a study of blood T cell repertoires in COVID-19. Produced via immunoSEQ multiplex PCR; TCRdb's table is partial and in-frame only. The sample lists about 220,000 clones; approximately 90% were seen once. The sample was PBMCs or T cells enriched from blood (not recorded which). The receptors derive from a middle-aged woman with acute COVID-19. Each CDR3 is given with its conserved first and last residue. A D gene is named only where the DNA matches it firmly. A clone size is listed for some rows: how often the clone was seen (once, few, many), or a class if it is expanded.

abundance | d_gene | j_gene | len | v_gene | CDR3nt | CDR3aa
NA | NA | TRBJ1-1 | 15 | TRBV7-3 | TGTGCCAGCAGCTTAGGACAGACCGCGAACACTGAAGCTTTCTTT | CASSLGQTANTEAFF
NA | NA | TRBJ1-2 | 12 | TRBV6-5 | TGTGCCAGCTCTCCAGGGAAGTATGGCTATACCTTC | CASSPGKYGYTF
NA | NA | TRBJ1-3 | 15 | TRBV5-1 | TGCGCCAGCAGCTTGGTTGTCGGCTCTGGAAACACCATATATTTT | CASSLVVGSGNTIYF
NA | TRBD1 | TRBJ1-5 | 14 | TRBV12-5 | TGTGCTAGTCGCGAGAGGGGGCGGGTCCAGCCCCAGCATTTT | CASRERGRVQPQHF
NA | NA | TRBJ2-2 | 12 | TRBV5-5 | TGTGCCAGCAGCCCTTCCACCGGGGAGCTGTTTTTT | CASSPSTGELFF
NA | TRBD1 | TRBJ1-1 | 16 | TRBV5-5 | TGTGCCAGCAGCCCGGGACAGGGGGGTTGGGTCACTGAAGCTTTCTTT | CASSPGQGGWVTEAFF
NA | TRBD1 | TRBJ1-1 | 15 | TRBV13 | TGTGCCAGCAGCCCAGCGGGACAGGGGGTCGGTGAAGCTTTCTTT | CASSPAGQGVGEAFF
NA | TRBD2 | TRBJ2-1 | 16 | TRBV13 | TGTGCCAGCAGCTTAAGACTAGCGGGGGGACTCAATGAGCAGTTCTTC | CASSLRLAGGLNEQFF
NA | NA | TRBJ1-1 | 16 | TRBV12-5 | TGTGCTAGTGGTTTGGTAATGGTGCGGGGGAACACTGAAGCTTTCTTT | CASGLVMVRGNTEAFF
NA | NA | TRBJ1-4 | 13 | TRBV14 | TGTGCCAGCAGCCCCCCGGGGTATGAAAAACTGTTTTTT | CASSPPGYEKLFF
NA | NA | TRBJ1-5 | 16 | TRBV12-5 | TGTGCTAGTGGTTTGACCAGCGGGACCTTTAATCAGCCCCAGCATTTT | CASGLTSGTFNQPQHF
NA | NA | TRBJ1-6 | 16 | TRBV2 | TGTGCCAGCAGTGAACGGTCGGGGGCCTATAATTCACCCCTCCACTTT | CASSERSGAYNSPLHF
few | NA | TRBJ1-5 | 16 | TRBV27 | TGTGCCAGCAGTTCGACCCGGGGGAGGGCTTTTCAGCCCCAGCATTTT | CASSSTRGRAFQPQHF
NA | NA | TRBJ1-5 | 15 | TRBV7-8 | TGTGCCAGCAGCCTTTTCCCGGGGGTTGGTCAGCCCCAGCATTTT | CASSLFPGVGQPQHF
NA | TRBD1 | TRBJ2-2 | 16 | TRBV7-8 | TGTGCCAGCAGCTTACGGCGGCAGGGGGAAACCGGGGAGCTGTTTTTT | CASSLRRQGETGELFF
NA | NA | TRBJ1-5 | 13 | TRBV4-2 | TGTGCCAGCAGCCAAGACTTGAGTCAGCCCCAGCATTTT | CASSQDLSQPQHF
NA | NA | TRBJ1-4 | 14 | TRBV7-9 | TGTGCCAGCAGCGCCGTACAGGGAAGTGAAAAACTGTTTTTT | CASSAVQGSEKLFF
NA | TRBD2 | TRBJ2-7 | 14 | TRBV5-1 | TGCGCCAGCAGCTTGGGAAGGACTAGGGGTGAGCAGTACTTC | CASSLGRTRGEQYF
NA | TRBD1 | TRBJ2-7 | 18 | TRBV4-3 | TGCGCCAGCAGCCAAGATCGAATAGTCGGGACAGGTTTCTACGAGCAGTACTTC | CASSQDRIVGTGFYEQYF
NA | TRBD2 | TRBJ2-7 | 14 | TRBV27 | TGTGCCAGCAGTCCGCGCTTAGCGGGGCTCGAGCAGTACTTC | CASSPRLAGLEQYF
NA | NA | TRBJ1-5 | 15 | TRBV2 | TGTGCCAGCAGGCGACAGGCGGTCAGCAATCAGCCCCAGCATTTT | CASRRQAVSNQPQHF
NA | TRBD1 | TRBJ1-2 | 18 | TRBV7-9 | TGTGCCAGCAGCCCTCCGACCTTACAGGGGGCGGGATACTATGGCTACACCTTC | CASSPPTLQGAGYYGYTF
NA | TRBD1 | TRBJ1-1 | 14 | TRBV11-2 | TGTGCCAGCAGCGCGGACAGGACGAACACTGAAGCTTTCTTT | CASSADRTNTEAFF
NA | TRBD2 | TRBJ2-7 | 15 | TRBV28 | TGTGCCAGCAGTTTCTGGACTAGCGCAGGCTACGAGCAGTACTTC | CASSFWTSAGYEQYF
NA | NA | TRBJ2-7 | 13 | TRBV27 | TGTGCCAGCAGGCCAGGAGGGGCTAACGAGCAGTACTTC | CASRPGGANEQYF
NA | NA | TRBJ2-7 | 12 | TRBV5-4 | TGTGCCAGCAGCAGGGACTTCTACGAGCAGTACTTC | CASSRDFYEQYF
NA | TRBD1 | TRBJ1-1 | 14 | TRBV18 | TGTGCCAGCTCACGGACAGGGATGAACACTGAAGCTTTCTTT | CASSRTGMNTEAFF
NA | NA | TRBJ2-7 | 16 | TRBV2 | TGTGCCAGCAGTGAAGAGGAGGGACGCCGGTCCTACGAGCAGTACTTC | CASSEEEGRRSYEQYF